Here is one T cell receptor (beta chain) with its context. The target antigen is unknown. These data belong to a study of glioma-infiltrating T cells after dendritic cell vaccination. About the study: Samples are from glioblastoma patients in Phase I and II dendritic cell vaccine trials. General study results and limits: Estimated pretreatment TIL content predicted outcome after dendritic cell vaccination.

No glioblastoma patient carried an isocitrate dehydrogenase mutation. Primers: 60 V beta forward and 13 J beta reverse. This table comes from immunoSEQ multiplex PCR, and its TCRdb copy is limited to in-frame clones, with some not included. The profile shows roughly 90,000 clones, just over 85% of them singletons. V trimming: 0 bases; J trimming: 10 bases; junction bases outside the gene matches: 2. The germline V gene encodes CDR1 SGHNT and CDR2 YYREEE (reference sequence). This CDR3 has 12 residues. The clonotype comes from a human donor with glioblastoma. The chain couples TRBV5-4 to TRBJ2-3, with 7 nucleotides matching TRBD2. Specimen: blood, collected before dendritic cell vaccination. The CDR3 region is CASSLELAPQYF. The CDR3, as DNA: TGTGCCAGCAGCTTGGAACTAGCGCCGCAGTATTTT.